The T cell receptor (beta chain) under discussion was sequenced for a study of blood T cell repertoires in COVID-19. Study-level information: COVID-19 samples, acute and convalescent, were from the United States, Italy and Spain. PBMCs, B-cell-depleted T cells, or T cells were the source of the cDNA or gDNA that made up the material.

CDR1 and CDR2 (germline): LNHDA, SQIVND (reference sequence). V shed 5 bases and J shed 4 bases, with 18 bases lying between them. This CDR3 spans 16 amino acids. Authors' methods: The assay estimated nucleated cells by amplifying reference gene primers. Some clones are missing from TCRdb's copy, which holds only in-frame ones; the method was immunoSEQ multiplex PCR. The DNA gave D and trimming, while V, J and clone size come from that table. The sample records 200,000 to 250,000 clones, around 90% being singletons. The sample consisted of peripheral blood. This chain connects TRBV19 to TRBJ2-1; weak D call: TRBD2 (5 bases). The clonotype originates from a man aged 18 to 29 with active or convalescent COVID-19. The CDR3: CASSPPERLLYNEQFF. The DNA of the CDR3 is TGTGCCAGTAGTCCCCCAGAGCGGCTTTTATACAATGAGCAGTTCTTC.